This TCR beta chain was identified in a study of blood T cell dynamics during melanoma immunotherapy. The germline CDR1 and CDR2 sequences are SGHTA and FQGNSA. The CDR3 runs 16 residues. Deletions cut 1 base from V and 7 bases from J, with 20 bases between. Points from the study as a whole: Unlike progressors, later disease-control patients had W3 repertoires gaining clonality or diversity. It remained unknown if the driving T cell clones were melanoma-specific.

Each bulk PBMC sample had roughly 400 ng DNA loaded. Measured with immunoSEQ multiplex PCR; TCRdb has only the in-frame clones, and not every one. The sample contains some 5,600 clones, about 88% of which appear only once. Documented time point: pre-treatment baseline. Patients with prior systemic cancer treatment, concomitant immunosuppressants, or other active malignancies were excluded. A word on this clone: Its target is not known.

This TCR came from a human donor with melanoma. Source: blood, taken from a patient treated with checkpoint blockade. The genes are TRBV7-2 and TRBJ2-7; D might be TRBD1 (5 bases). CDR3 sequence: CASSLDLLRGSGEQYF. CDR3 bases: TGTGCCAGCAGCTTAGATCTACTTAGGGGATCAGGGGAGCAGTACTTC.